The clone carrying this TCR beta chain has a handful of counts. The antigen remains unidentified. RNA transcripts were the template for amplifying TCR beta CDR3 regions. First-round RT-PCR of the TCR CDR3 relied on the HTBI primer set. In TCRdb, the multiplex PCR reads were re-called with MiXCR into one record per CDR3 protein. The data show about 560,000 distinct CDR3 sequences, over 15% seen once. Calling Graves' hyperthyroidism stable meant ophthalmopathy did not progress within 18 months. The data derive from a study of T cells in Graves' hyperthyroidism and ophthalmopathy. Findings and caveats of the study: A 13 V-J model separated ophthalmopathy from stable hyperthyroidism.

Per germline, CDR1 LGHNA and CDR2 YSLEER. CDR3 size: 14 residues. J gave up 3 bases and V 0 bases, and 1 base lay outside the gene matches. Sequences were obtained from blood. This clonotype originated in a woman between 18 and 30 years old with Graves' hyperthyroidism. V is TRBV4-3 and J is TRBJ1-1, with TRBD1 identical over 7 bases. The CDR3 DNA is TGCGCCAGCAGCCAAGACGACAGGGACACTGAAGCTTTCTTT. Translating gives CASSQDDRDTEAFF.